Only a few counts were recorded for the clone carrying this T cell receptor (beta chain). This sample is part of a study of blood T cells in healthy people across ages. The germline V and J ends were trimmed by 1 base and 4 bases, with 13 bases remaining between them. Germline V gives CDR1 DFQATT, CDR2 SNEGSKA (reference sequence). The CDR3 covers 14 residues. Donors ranged from about 6 to 95 years old and were healthy Caucasians in Russia. Sample-barcoded 5' priming and a J-beta primer mix drove a second PCR of about 7 to 11 cycles. Each single sample gave us at least 3 million CDR3-containing paired-end reads. MiXCR, run by TCRdb on the 5' RACE reads, gives a single entry per CDR3 protein. This sample has fewer than 800,000 distinct CDR3 sequences; around 20% occur once, and the top ten carry approximately 3.6%.

J is TRBJ2-5 and V is TRBV20-1, with D possibly matching TRBD2 (5 bases). Specimen: blood. The sequence came from an older man in good health. CDR3 in DNA: TGCAGTGCTAGAGCTAGGGCCGAGGGAGAGACCCAGTACTTC. Protein product: CSARARAEGETQYF.